The clone carrying this TCR beta chain came up many times. This CDR3 comprises 15 residues. V was pared by 6 bases and J by 3 bases, with 6 bases of the junction left unmatched. CDR1 and CDR2 from the germline V gene are SNHLY and FYNNEI. Researchers amplified the TCR beta CDR3 regions from RNA transcripts. First-round RT-PCR targeting the TCR CDR3 was performed with the HTBI primer set. One entry per CDR3 protein, called by TCRdb with MiXCR from the multiplex PCR reads. The sample contains some 770,000 distinct CDR3 sequences, over 15% of which appear only once. The data stem from a study of T cells in Graves' hyperthyroidism and ophthalmopathy. Patients aged 18 to 65 with hyperthyroidism were newly diagnosed, with duration under 2 months. For the diagnoses, clinical symptoms, serum thyroxine and TRAb, thyroid ultrasound and orbital computed tomography were used.

This chain joins TRBV2 and TRBJ1-5; TRBD1 matches 9 bases. This TCR was recovered from a man between 18 and 35 years old with Graves' hyperthyroidism. The sequenced sample consisted of blood. The CDR3 loop reads CASRRQGGTNQPQHF. The CDR3 nucleotides read TGTGCCAGCAGAAGACAGGGGGGGACCAATCAGCCCCAGCATTTT.